There are many counts of the clone carrying this T cell receptor (beta chain). The data belong to a study of T cells in Graves' hyperthyroidism and ophthalmopathy. RNA transcripts provided the source from which TCR beta CDR3 regions were amplified. The TCR CDR3 first-round RT-PCR relied on the HTBI primer set. MiXCR was run by TCRdb on the multiplex PCR reads, yielding one entry per CDR3 protein. The sample carries about 580,000 distinct CDR3 sequences, approximately 14% recorded once. In germline, CDR1 is SGHRS, CDR2 YFSETQ. The length of the CDR3 is 20 residues. The ends lost 4 bases at V and 8 bases at J; junction bases unmatched: 25.

This chain joins TRBV5-1 and TRBJ2-1, with 9 positions matching TRBD1. Sample: blood. This clonotype was sampled from a woman aged 25 to 39 with Graves' hyperthyroidism that later progressed to Graves' ophthalmopathy. The CDR3 DNA follows: TGCGCCAGCAGCGGAACCTACGGACAGGGGCCCAGGGAGGGGCGAGATGAGCAGTTCTTC. It encodes CASSGTYGQGPREGRDEQFF.